The next 4 T cell receptor beta chains were all read from a single sample in a study of blood T cell repertoires in COVID-19. TCRdb's copy holds only in-frame clones and misses some; the assay was immunoSEQ multiplex PCR. The top ten clones hold roughly 14% of a sample with about 200,000 clones, less than 80% of them seen once. The specimen sequenced was peripheral blood. The receptors stem from a man between 45 and 60 years old who had recovered from COVID-19.

This clone occurred once. CDR3: CASSPLTSGSNEQYF. CDR3 nucleotide sequence: TGTGCCAGCTCACCATTGACTAGCGGGAGTAACGAGCAGTACTTC. The chain combines TRBV18 with TRBJ2-7, with 12 bases matching TRBD2. CDR3 length equals 15 residues. V shed 2 bases, J shed 5 bases, and the junction held 4 bases outside the gene matches. Per germline, CDR1 KGHSH and CDR2 LQKENI.

V is TRBV5-1 and J is TRBJ2-7; 13 bases are shared with TRBD2. This CDR3 region has 19 residues. Germline CDR1 is SGHRS and CDR2 is YFSETQ. V lost 2 bases, J lost 3 bases, and 14 bases stayed unmatched. The CDR3 bases are TGCGCCAGCAGCTTAGACGTCCCGGGACTAGCGGGACAGCTCTACGAGCAGTACTTC. Its protein is CASSLDVPGLAGQLYEQYF.

The CDR3 is CASSTTGTGGSSYEQYF. For the CDR3, the DNA is TGTGCCAGCAGTACGACCGGGACAGGGGGTAGCTCCTACGAGCAGTACTTC. The chain uses TRBV28 and TRBJ2-7; 11 bases agree with TRBD1. The CDR3 has 17 residues. V shed 5 bases and J 0 bases; nucleotides not matched to a gene: 9. From germline, CDR1 is MDHEN and CDR2 SYDVKM.

With regard to this clone: This may arise from a read error, as a much more abundant clone is one base away. The J gene is TRBJ2-7, the V gene TRBV7-2; the match to TRBD2 covers 7 bases. V trimming: 1 base; J trimming: 2 bases; junction bases outside the gene matches: 2. The germline V gene encodes CDR1 SGHTA and CDR2 FQGNSA. This CDR3 has 14 amino acids. CDR3 DNA: TGTGCCAGCAGCTTAGGCGGGAGCCCCTACGAGCAGTACTTC. It codes for CASSLGGSPYEQYF.